These T cell receptor beta chains were read from a single sample in a study of CD8+CD57+ T cells in acquired aplastic anemia. Each CDR3 protein gets one entry after TCRdb re-called the reads with MiXCR. The sample lists 75,000 to 80,000 distinct CDR3 sequences; roughly two thirds were seen once. What was sequenced was sorted CD4+, CD8+, or CD8+CD57+ T cells (not recorded which) from PBMCs. These TCRs come from a human donor with aplastic anemia. Each CDR3 is given with its conserved first and last residue. The D gene is left open where the match is weak. Size is stated for part of the rows, as once, few or many counts, or as a class when the clone is expanded.

j_call v_call clone_size d_call cdr3_aa cdr3_nt
TRBJ1-5 TRBV24-1 NA TRBD1 CATSSTGDSSQPQHF TGTGCCACCAGTTCGACAGGGGATAGCAGTCAGCCCCAGCATTTT
TRBJ2-1 TRBV6-4 NA NA CAWSVLGHEQFF TGTGCCTGGAGTGTACTAGGTCATGAGCAGTTCTTC
TRBJ2-5 TRBV7-9 NA NA CASSSGTGETQYF TGTGCCAGCAGTTCGGGGACCGGGGAGACCCAGTACTTC
TRBJ1-2 TRBV7-9 NA NA CASSLDPYGYTF TGTGCCAGCAGCTTAGACCCATATGGCTACACCTTC
TRBJ1-1 TRBV10-3 NA NA CAISHLSGVMNTEAFF TGTGCCATCAGTCATTTATCAGGTGTCATGAACACTGAAGCTTTCTTT
TRBJ2-7 TRBV20-1 NA NA CSARDPTAYDQYF TGCAGTGCTAGAGATCCAACGGCATACGACCAGTACTTC
TRBJ1-2 TRBV6-1 NA NA CASSPVQDFYGYTF TGTGCCAGCAGTCCCGTACAGGACTTCTATGGCTACACCTTC
TRBJ2-5 TRBV7-8 once TRBD1 CASSLGSGQGGETQYF TGTGCCAGCAGCTTAGGCTCGGGACAGGGCGGTGAGACCCAGTACTTC
TRBJ2-5 TRBV7-8 NA NA CASSEMGSQYF TGTGCCAGCAGTGAAATGGGTTCCCAGTACTTC
TRBJ2-7 TRBV20-1 NA NA CSAPGRGDGGSYF TGCAGTGCCCCCGGCAGGGGGGATGGGGGCTCGTACTTC
TRBJ1-2 TRBV11-2 NA NA CASSLDRGDPYGYTF TGTGCCAGCAGCTTAGACAGGGGCGACCCTTATGGCTACACCTTC
TRBJ2-7 TRBV20-1 NA NA CSAGGAQKQYF TGCAGTGCTGGGGGGGCGCAGAAGCAGTACTTC
TRBJ2-5 TRBV3-1 many NA CASSQGSRAIIGETQYF TGTGCCAGCAGCCAAGGCAGCCGTGCTATTATAGGGGAGACCCAGTACTTC
TRBJ1-1 TRBV6-2/TRBV6-3 NA NA CASREQGRTTEAFF TGTGCCAGCAGAGAACAGGGTCGAACAACTGAAGCTTTCTTT
TRBJ1-2 TRBV9 NA TRBD1 CASSPWTGDNYGYTF TGTGCCAGCAGCCCTTGGACAGGAGACAACTATGGCTACACCTTC
TRBJ2-7 TRBV25-1 NA TRBD2 CASSSRTSPYEQYF TGTGCCAGCAGTTCGCGGACTAGCCCCTACGAGCAGTACTTC
TRBJ1-2 TRBV7-9 few NA CASSSQGSNYGYTF TGTGCCAGCAGCTCACAGGGATCTAACTATGGCTACACCTTC
TRBJ2-7 TRBV2 NA TRBD2 CASSLGLAGSEQYF TGTGCCAGCAGCTTAGGACTAGCGGGTAGCGAGCAGTACTTC
TRBJ2-7 TRBV20-1 NA NA CSALSSTVNVHEQYF TGCAGTGCCCTATCTAGCACAGTAAACGTCCACGAGCAGTACTTC
TRBJ1-2 TRBV20-1 NA NA CSARGGQGYGYTF TGCAGTGCTAGGGGGGGGCAGGGCTATGGCTACACCTTC
TRBJ1-1 TRBV10-2 NA NA CASSESGTEAFF TGCGCCAGCAGTGAGTCAGGGACTGAAGCTTTCTTT
TRBJ1-4 TRBV30 NA NA CAWSVDGHEKLFF TGTGCCTGGAGTGTGGACGGGCATGAAAAACTGTTTTTT
TRBJ2-2 TRBV20-1 NA NA CSALSTANTGELFF TGCAGTGCTCTTTCGACTGCTAACACCGGGGAGCTGTTTTTT
TRBJ2-5 TRBV7-9 few NA CASRGPYQETQYF TGTGCCAGCAGGGGCCCTTACCAAGAGACCCAGTACTTC
TRBJ1-2 TRBV2 NA NA CASSAQGFGYTF TGTGCCAGCAGTGCGCAGGGATTTGGCTACACCTTC
TRBJ2-7 TRBV24-1 few TRBD1 CATSDPPGQGSYEQYF TGTGCCACCAGTGACCCGCCGGGACAGGGATCCTACGAGCAGTACTTC
TRBJ1-2 TRBV9 NA NA CASSGVYGYTF TGTGCCAGCAGCGGGGTCTATGGTTACACCTTC
TRBJ1-6 TRBV2 once NA CASNRGEGSPLHF TGTGCCAGCAACAGAGGAGAAGGTTCACCCCTCCACTTT
TRBJ2-5 TRBV20-1 NA NA CSAQGGVETQYF TGCAGTGCCCAGGGTGGGGTAGAGACCCAGTACTTC
TRBJ2-7 TRBV14 once TRBD1 CASSLGQAEQYF TGTGCCAGCAGCCTGGGACAGGCCGAGCAGTACTTC
TRBJ1-5 TRBV7-9 NA NA CASSLGGDQPQHF TGTGCCAGCAGCTTAGGAGGGGATCAGCCCCAGCATTTT
TRBJ2-7 TRBV5-4 NA NA CASSLAGNPYEQYF TGTGCCAGCAGCTTGGCAGGGAATCCCTACGAGCAGTACTTC
TRBJ1-1 TRBV15 NA TRBD1 CATSRSLQGTGTEAFF TGTGCCACCAGCAGATCCCTACAGGGGACCGGCACTGAAGCTTTCTTT
TRBJ2-3 TRBV29-1 NA NA CSVGDGTDTQYF TGCAGTGTCGGGGACGGCACAGATACGCAGTATTTT
TRBJ2-5 TRBV5-1 once TRBD1 CASSLVDRYQETQYF TGCGCCAGCAGCTTGGTGGACAGGTACCAAGAGACCCAGTACTTC
TRBJ2-7 TRBV20-1 NA TRBD1 CSARDTGGQGAIGIYEQYF TGCAGTGCTAGAGATACGGGCGGACAGGGGGCGATCGGGATTTACGAGCAGTACTTC
TRBJ1-5 TRBV15 NA TRBD1 CATRAGGNQPQHF TGTGCCACCAGGGCAGGGGGAAATCAGCCCCAGCATTTT
TRBJ1-1 TRBV5-1 NA NA CASSLAGDLNTEAFF TGCGCCAGCAGCTTGGCAGGGGATTTGAACACTGAAGCTTTCTTT
TRBJ1-1 TRBV19 once NA CASSIGRVEAFF TGTGCCAGTAGTATAGGGAGAGTTGAAGCTTTCTTT
TRBJ1-1 TRBV9 NA NA CASSSRNTEAFF TGTGCCAGCAGCTCCCGGAACACTGAAGCTTTCTTT
TRBJ2-1 TRBV14 NA NA CASSRAIEQFF TGTGCCAGCAGCCGGGCCATAGAGCAGTTCTTC
TRBJ2-5 TRBV20-1 NA TRBD1 CSALGWDRGETQYF TGCAGTGCTCTTGGCTGGGACAGGGGTGAGACCCAGTACTTC
TRBJ2-1 TRBV7-6 few NA CASSLSNNEQFF TGTGCCAGCAGCCTTTCAAACAATGAGCAGTTCTTC
TRBJ2-1 TRBV20-1 NA TRBD2 CSAAAFLASGAYNEQFF TGCAGTGCCGCCGCCTTCCTCGCTAGCGGGGCCTACAATGAGCAGTTCTTC
TRBJ2-7 TRBV19 NA NA CASSIVRGLYEQHF TGTGCCAGTAGTATCGTACGCGGGCTCTACGAGCAGCACTTC
TRBJ1-2 TRBV2 NA NA CASRDSLNYGHTF TGTGCCAGCAGGGACAGCTTAAACTATGGCCACACCTTC
TRBJ2-2 TRBV20-1 NA NA CSATVRGSGTGELFF TGCAGTGCTACCGTGCGGGGATCGGGCACCGGGGAGCTGTTTTTT
TRBJ2-5 TRBV10-2 NA NA CASSDAGFQEIQYF TGCGCCAGCAGTGACGCCGGATTCCAAGAGATCCAGTACTTC